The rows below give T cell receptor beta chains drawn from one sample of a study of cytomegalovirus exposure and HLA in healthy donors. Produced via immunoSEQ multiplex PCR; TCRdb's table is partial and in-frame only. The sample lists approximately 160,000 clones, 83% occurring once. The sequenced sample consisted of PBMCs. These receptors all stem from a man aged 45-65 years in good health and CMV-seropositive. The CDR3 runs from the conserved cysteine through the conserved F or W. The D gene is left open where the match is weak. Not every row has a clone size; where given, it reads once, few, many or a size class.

CASSLGGGQGTYEQYF	TGTGCCAGCAGCTTAGGGGGGGGACAGGGGACCTACGAGCAGTACTTC	-	TRBJ2-7	TRBD1	TRBV7-6
CASSPTGANYGYTF	TGTGCCAGCAGCCCGACAGGAGCAAACTATGGCTACACCTTC	-	TRBJ1-2	-	TRBV4-2
CASSLAAGQGSGELFF	TGTGCCAGCAGCTTAGCGGCGGGACAGGGCTCCGGGGAGCTGTTTTTT	-	TRBJ2-2	TRBD1	TRBV7-9
CASSPGRAPTRGRNEAFF	TGTGCCAGCAGTCCGGGCCGGGCCCCCACTCGAGGGCGGAATGAAGCTTTCTTT	-	TRBJ1-1	-	TRBV28
CASSEGSGSGVTQYF	TGTGCCAGCAGTGAAGGTAGCGGGAGCGGTGTTACGCAGTATTTT	-	TRBJ2-3	TRBD2	TRBV6-4
CASSWTSTLDEQYF	TGTGCCAGCAGTTGGACTAGTACCCTCGACGAGCAGTACTTC	-	TRBJ2-7	TRBD2	TRBV28
CASKKLGGRHNEQFF	TGTGCCAGCAAAAAACTCGGGGGGAGGCACAATGAGCAGTTCTTC	-	TRBJ2-1	TRBD2	TRBV6-5
CASSVSQRSSYNEQFF	TGTGCCAGCAGCGTAAGCCAGCGGAGCTCCTACAATGAGCAGTTCTTC	-	TRBJ2-1	-	TRBV9
CASRGTSGTDTQYF	TGCGCCAGCAGAGGGACTAGCGGCACAGATACGCAGTATTTT	-	TRBJ2-3	TRBD2	TRBV10-2
CASSERREGLYEQYF	TGCGCCAGCAGTGAGCGGCGGGAGGGCCTGTACGAGCAGTACTTC	-	TRBJ2-7	TRBD2	TRBV10-1
CSVENVTGFTEAFF	TGCAGCGTTGAAAACGTTACGGGATTCACTGAAGCTTTCTTT	-	TRBJ1-1	-	TRBV29-1
CASSVAGSTDTQYF	TGTGCCAGCAGCGTAGCAGGGAGCACAGATACGCAGTATTTT	-	TRBJ2-3	-	TRBV9
CASRSGNLQETQYF	TGCGCCAGCAGAAGCGGGAACCTTCAAGAGACCCAGTACTTC	-	TRBJ2-5	TRBD2	TRBV5-1
CASSSDPQGLHNEQFF	TGTGCCAGCAGTTCCGACCCCCAGGGTTTACACAATGAGCAGTTCTTC	-	TRBJ2-1	-	TRBV9
CASSLKLGTGHNEQFF	TGTGCCAGCAGCTTAAAGCTCGGGACTGGCCACAATGAGCAGTTCTTC	-	TRBJ2-1	-	TRBV7-3
CASISPVNTEAFF	TGTGCCAGCATTAGCCCAGTGAACACTGAAGCTTTCTTT	once	TRBJ1-1	-	TRBV28
CTQTGAGAPGYTGELFF	TGCACCCAAACGGGGGCGGGAGCCCCGGGGTACACCGGGGAGCTGTTTTTT	-	TRBJ2-2	-	TRBV1
CSVIQGGETQYF	TGCAGCGTTATACAGGGCGGGGAGACCCAGTACTTC	-	TRBJ2-5	-	TRBV29-1
CASSPTQGYRAFF	TGTGCCAGCAGCCCCACGCAGGGGTATAGGGCTTTCTTT	-	TRBJ1-1	-	TRBV7-3
CASSYIRAQETQYF	TGTGCCAGCAGTTACATCAGGGCCCAAGAGACCCAGTACTTC	once	TRBJ2-5	-	TRBV6-6
CASSGPAREQFF	TGTGCCAGCAGCGGCCCAGCGCGGGAGCAGTTCTTC	-	TRBJ2-1	-	TRBV9
CASSQEFRTGDRTNEKLFF	TGCGCCAGCAGCCAAGAGTTCAGGACAGGGGACCGCACTAATGAAAAACTGTTTTTT	-	TRBJ1-4	TRBD1	TRBV4-1
CASSIGDTANYGYTF	TGTGCCAGTAGTATCGGGGACACCGCTAACTATGGCTACACCTTC	-	TRBJ1-2	-	TRBV19
CAWSVTVNSNEKLFF	TGTGCCTGGAGTGTTACAGTCAACAGTAATGAAAAACTGTTTTTT	-	TRBJ1-4	-	TRBV30
CASSLGSANGETQYF	TGTGCCAGCAGCTTAGGCTCCGCGAATGGAGAGACCCAGTACTTC	-	TRBJ2-5	-	TRBV11-2
CAWSGDREVDTQYF	TGTGCCTGGAGTGGGGACAGGGAAGTAGATACGCAGTATTTT	once	TRBJ2-3	TRBD1	TRBV30
CASSAGTSGSYEQYF	TGCGCCAGCAGTGCCGGGACTAGCGGCTCCTACGAGCAGTACTTC	-	TRBJ2-7	TRBD2	TRBV10-1
CASSWGGTGELFF	TGTGCCAGCAGTTGGGGGGGCACCGGGGAGCTGTTTTTT	few	TRBJ2-2	TRBD2	TRBV7-3
CASSTGQGMGRSNQPQHF	TGTGCCAGTAGTACTGGACAGGGAATGGGGAGAAGCAATCAGCCCCAGCATTTT	-	TRBJ1-5	TRBD1	TRBV19
CASSSPENTDTQYF	TGCGCCAGCAGTTCTCCGGAGAACACAGATACGCAGTATTTT	once	TRBJ2-3	-	TRBV5-1
CARYAQGKVSETQYF	TGTGCCAGATACGCCCAGGGGAAGGTTTCGGAGACCCAGTACTTC	-	TRBJ2-5	-	TRBV30
CASARRGATNYGYTF	TGTGCCAGCGCACGTCGCGGGGCGACTAACTATGGCTACACCTTC	-	TRBJ1-2	-	TRBV28
CASSLGGQGASQPQHF	TGTGCCAGCAGCTTAGGGGGACAGGGGGCTTCTCAGCCCCAGCATTTT	-	TRBJ1-5	TRBD1	TRBV28
CASSDPGTSGGARTGELFF	TGTGCCAGCAGCGATCCCGGGACTAGCGGGGGGGCCCGAACCGGGGAGCTGTTTTTT	-	TRBJ2-2	TRBD2	TRBV5-6
CASSLETNSYNEQFF	TGTGCCAGCAGTTTAGAGACAAACTCCTACAATGAGCAGTTCTTC	once	TRBJ2-1	-	TRBV28
CASSPAGTGGTEAFF	TGTGCCAGCAGCCCGGCGGGAACAGGGGGCACTGAAGCTTTCTTT	-	TRBJ1-1	TRBD1	TRBV5-4
CSVGLGTGNEKLFF	TGCAGCGTTGGACTAGGGACAGGGAATGAAAAACTGTTTTTT	-	TRBJ1-4	TRBD1	TRBV29-1
CASSLSGGQETQYF	TGTGCCAGCAGCTTAAGCGGGGGGCAAGAGACCCAGTACTTC	-	TRBJ2-5	TRBD2	TRBV7-3
CASSGTGGLHEQFF	TGCGCCAGCAGTGGAACGGGAGGGCTCCATGAGCAGTTCTTC	-	TRBJ2-1	TRBD2	TRBV10-2
CASSEVFSGSNEQFF	TGTGCCAGCAGTGAAGTCTTCAGCGGGAGCAATGAGCAGTTCTTC	-	TRBJ2-1	TRBD2	TRBV2
CASSFGTGGNQPQHF	TGTGCCAGCAGTTTCGGGACAGGGGGTAATCAGCCCCAGCATTTT	-	TRBJ1-5	TRBD1	TRBV27
CASSPDLDNTQYF	TGTGCCAGCAGCCCGGACCTGGACAATACGCAGTATTTT	-	TRBJ2-3	-	TRBV5-7
CASSPDRGRPETQYF	TGTGCCAGCAGCCCGGACAGGGGGCGCCCCGAGACCCAGTACTTC	few	TRBJ2-5	TRBD1	TRBV5-4
CASSPSTGASFGTQYF	TGTGCCAGCAGCCCATCCACAGGGGCCTCTTTCGGGACCCAGTACTTC	-	TRBJ2-5	TRBD1	TRBV2
CASSDLQGTNEKLFF	TGTGCCAGCAGTGATTTACAGGGGACAAATGAAAAACTGTTTTTT	once	TRBJ1-4	TRBD1	TRBV6-1
CASSPPENMNTEAFF	TGTGCCAGCAGCCCTCCAGAAAACATGAACACTGAAGCTTTCTTT	few	TRBJ1-1	-	TRBV7-2
CASSDRGEQYF	TGTGCCAGCAGTGATAGGGGTGAGCAGTACTTC	-	TRBJ2-5	-	TRBV2
CASSFSYPSTDTQYF	TGTGCCAGCAGCTTCTCTTATCCCAGCACAGATACGCAGTATTTT	-	TRBJ2-3	-	TRBV5-8
CASSVGQAPYEQYF	TGTGCCAGCAGCGTAGGGCAGGCCCCCTACGAGCAGTACTTC	-	TRBJ2-7	-	TRBV9
CASSLTSSETQYF	TGTGCCAGCAGCCTTACTAGCTCCGAGACCCAGTACTTC	-	TRBJ2-5	-	TRBV7-3
CASSSSVIYQPQHF	TGTGCCAGCAGCTCCTCCGTTATCTATCAGCCCCAGCATTTT	-	TRBJ1-5	-	TRBV28
CASSLRGTNEKLFF	TGTGCCAGCAGCCTCAGGGGCACTAATGAAAAACTGTTTTTT	-	TRBJ1-4	-	TRBV14
CAWSITGGREKLFF	TGTGCCTGGAGTATAACAGGGGGCCGGGAAAAACTGTTTTTT	once	TRBJ1-4	TRBD1	TRBV30
CASSQGETQYF	TGTGCCAGTAGCCAGGGCGAGACCCAGTACTTC	-	TRBJ2-5	-	TRBV19
CASSKQGGASGELFF	TGTGCCAGCAGCAAACAGGGGGGGGCATCCGGGGAGCTGTTTTTT	-	TRBJ2-2	-	TRBV9
CSVDRGTEAFF	TGCAGCGTCGACAGGGGGACTGAAGCTTTCTTT	once	TRBJ1-1	TRBD1	TRBV29-1
CASSLPSGGPTDTQYF	TGTGCCAGCAGTTTACCTAGCGGGGGACCCACAGATACGCAGTATTTT	once	TRBJ2-3	TRBD2	TRBV27
CASSSGTGAGHEQYF	TGCGCCAGCAGCTCCGGGACAGGAGCGGGCCACGAGCAGTACTTC	-	TRBJ2-7	TRBD1	TRBV5-1
CASSQTGRGEKLFF	TGTGCCAGCAGTCAAACAGGAAGGGGTGAAAAACTGTTTTTT	-	TRBJ1-4	-	TRBV28